This T cell receptor (beta chain) derives from a study of human T cells and chemical hapten exposure. In TCRdb, the RACE reads were re-called with MiXCR into one record per CDR3 protein. Among about 340,000 distinct CDR3 sequences listed, roughly 6.9% were seen once. This CDR3 is 11 amino acids long. Germline V gene sequence: CDR1 MNHEY, CDR2 SVGEGT. V dropped 2 bases and J dropped 6 bases, with 5 bases sitting between them. The sample holds many counts of this clonotype. Its antigen is currently unknown. Stated time point: patch test 1, 2 weeks after DPC sensitization. The treatment denotes: therapeutic diphenylcyclopropenone sensitization with weekly scalp DPC. The study, taken as a whole, reports: TCRs exceeding a frequency of 1 in 1000 stayed unchanged under DPC sensitization. The immune response of these alopecia patients might not match healthy individuals'.

The sample was whole blood, taken in connection with sensitization to the hapten diphenylcyclopropenone (DPC). The chain is built from TRBV6-2 or TRBV6-3 and TRBJ2-7; the D is unclear. This clonotype was obtained from a young woman with alopecia areata. Some clones in this sample may be carry-over from other donors' samples. DNA for the CDR3: TGTGCCAGCAGTTACCCCACCGAGCAGTACTTC. This translates into CASSYPTEQYF.